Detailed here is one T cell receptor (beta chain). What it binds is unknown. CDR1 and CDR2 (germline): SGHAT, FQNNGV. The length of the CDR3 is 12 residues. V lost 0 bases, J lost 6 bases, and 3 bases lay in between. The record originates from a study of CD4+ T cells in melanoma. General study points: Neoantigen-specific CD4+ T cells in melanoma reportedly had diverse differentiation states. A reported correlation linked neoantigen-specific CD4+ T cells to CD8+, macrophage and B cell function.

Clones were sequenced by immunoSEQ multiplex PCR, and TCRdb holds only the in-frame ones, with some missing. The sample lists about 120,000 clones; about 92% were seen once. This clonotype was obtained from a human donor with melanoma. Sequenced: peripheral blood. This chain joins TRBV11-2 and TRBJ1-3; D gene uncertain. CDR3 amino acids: CASSLDLNTIYF. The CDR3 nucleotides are TGTGCCAGCAGCTTAGATTTAAACACCATATATTTT.